This T cell receptor beta chain originates from a study of cytomegalovirus exposure and HLA in healthy donors (dated by TCRdb to 2017 to 2019). Describing the broader study: A later analysis indicated that the 120 or so validation repertoires were generated on the platform also employed for the 650 to 850 repertoires of the first cohort. Along with the roughly 670-subject first cohort, a separate validation cohort of some 130 different subjects was used. The study aimed to test whether cataloging public T cell receptors could reveal signatures of past pathogen exposure. To predict cytomegalovirus infection status, the study combined high-throughput TCR immunosequencing, statistical association of individual TCRs with disease status, and machine learning.

Overall results and qualifications from the work: In the study, 150 to 200 TCR beta chains were listed as associated with cytomegalovirus. A later analysis found that TCRs clustered in the first cohort also tended to co-occur in the 120 validation repertoires, with just under 95% of cluster scores above 0. The classifier was reported to diagnose cytomegalovirus status with high specificity and sensitivity in both the original cohort and the validation cohort. The authors suggested that the approach could potentially be extended to other disease states and immunological phenotypes. All 120 or so repertoires were used to score co-occurrence in the validation cohort in a later analysis, because that analysis had no HLA typing for the cohort. Most TCR sequences were observed very rarely across donors, whereas some public TCRs were present in many individuals. A few of the identified cytomegalovirus-associated TCR beta chains were confirmed in vitro to be specific for cytomegalovirus antigens.

The germline V gene provides CDR1 MNHNS and CDR2 SASEGT. Compared with germline, V lacks 6 bases and J lacks 7 bases; bases without a gene match: 2. From cysteine to phenylalanine, the CDR3 is 11 amino acids long. Just CDR3 DNA is preserved here, 33 bases in frame from base 1. With respect to this clone: Its recognized antigen is unknown. Base-call qualities are not available, and no considerably larger clone is one nucleotide away.

The donors were included in the validation cohort of 90 to 150 subjects, a group kept apart from the roughly 680-subject first cohort. The library was generated by the immunoSEQ multiplex PCR assay. For the original study's pipeline: To diagnose cytomegalovirus status from the catalog of TCR beta chain sequences, a statistical classification framework was built. Not all clones reach the TCRdb copy of this immuneACCESS table, which keeps in-frame sequences only. Checked studies attribute under half of the gap to unresolved V genes and leave the rest unexplained. That table gives V, J and clone size, and the DNA gave D and trimming. The sample table records 190,000 or so clones; 84% of these occur just once. The top ten hold approximately 2.9% of the sample.

The sequenced material came from PBMCs. The chain employs TRBV6-1 and TRBJ1-1; the junction holds 7 bases that match TRBD1. This clonotype was obtained from a woman in her late teens or twenties in good health and CMV-seropositive. The CDR3 protein sequence reads: CASRTGFEAFF. DNA sequence: TGTGCCAGCAGGACAGGGTTTGAAGCTTTCTTT.